This T cell receptor (beta chain) was recovered during a study of T cell responses to AZD1222 COVID-19 vaccine. Study at large: Recipients boosted at about 4 weeks or about 12 weeks are pooled. Broader study findings: At baseline, just a handful of AZD1222 recipients tested seropositive. Researchers took repertoire samples only after the peak T cell response had come. Of spike-specific TCRs, nearly half reportedly target regions left unmutated in variants.

The CDR3 contains 16 residues. Deletions cut 2 bases from V and 4 bases from J, with 20 bases between. The germline CDR1 and CDR2 sequences are GTSNPN and SVGIG (reference sequence). Sequencing used immunoSEQ multiplex PCR; TCRdb keeps in-frame clones, though not all of them. This table holds approximately 170,000 clones, 85% to 95% found once. With respect to this clone: Its antigen remains unknown.

This material consisted of peripheral blood, taken on day 0 of AZD1222 vaccination. The chain carries TRBV30 and TRBJ1-2; maybe TRBD1 (6 bases). This sequence originates from an adult in good health. The CDR3 loop is CAWSRDTVSVIYGYTF. The CDR3, as DNA: TGTGCCTGGAGTCGGGACACCGTGTCGGTAATCTATGGCTACACCTTC.